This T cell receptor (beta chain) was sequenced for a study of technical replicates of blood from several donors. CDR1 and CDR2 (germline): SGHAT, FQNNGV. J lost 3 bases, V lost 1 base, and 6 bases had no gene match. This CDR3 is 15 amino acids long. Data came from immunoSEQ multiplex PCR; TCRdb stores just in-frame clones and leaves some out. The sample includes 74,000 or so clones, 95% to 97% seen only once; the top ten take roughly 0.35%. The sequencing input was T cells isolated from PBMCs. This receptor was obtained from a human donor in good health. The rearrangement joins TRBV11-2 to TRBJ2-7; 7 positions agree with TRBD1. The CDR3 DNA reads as TGTGCCAGCAGCTTAGTTGGCAGGGGGAGCTACGAGCAGTACTTC. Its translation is CASSLVGRGSYEQYF.